A selection of T cell receptor beta chains follows, all from one sample in a study of blood T cell repertoires in COVID-19. Sequencing used immunoSEQ multiplex PCR; TCRdb keeps in-frame clones, though not all of them. The table has around 98,000 clones, about 90% seen once; the top ten hold about 4.2%. The sample taken for sequencing was peripheral blood. Receptors were obtained from a man aged 65-85 years with acute or convalescent COVID-19. Each CDR3 is given with its conserved first and last residue. A D gene is named only where the DNA matches it firmly. For some rows the clone size is stated as once, few or many, or as a class when expanded; others skip it.

TRBD1 | TRBJ1-4 | - | TRBV9 | CASSVRDRLNEKLFF | TGTGCCAGCAGCGTCCGGGACAGACTGAATGAAAAACTGTTTTTT
TRBD1 | TRBJ1-1 | few | TRBV12-5 | CASGLGDTGDEAFF | TGTGCTAGTGGTTTGGGAGATACAGGGGACGAAGCTTTCTTT
- | TRBJ1-2 | few | TRBV4-1 | CASSPRTANYGYTF | TGCGCCAGCAGCCCGAGGACAGCCAACTATGGCTACACCTTC
- | TRBJ1-1 | - | TRBV10-3 | CAISDGTGNTEAFF | TGTGCCATCAGTGATGGGACTGGGAACACTGAAGCTTTCTTT
TRBD2 | TRBJ2-2 | - | TRBV11-3 | CASTSGGTNTGELFF | TGTGCCAGCACCTCGGGGGGGACGAACACCGGGGAGCTGTTTTTT
TRBD2 | TRBJ2-7 | - | TRBV6-5 | CASSSSGGGSYEQYF | TGTGCCAGCAGTTCAAGCGGGGGGGGCTCCTACGAGCAGTACTTC
- | TRBJ2-7 | - | TRBV5-1 | CASSPSGYSSYEQYF | TGCGCCAGCAGCCCCTCAGGGTACAGCTCCTACGAGCAGTACTTC
- | TRBJ1-5 | once | TRBV19 | CASSIFGNSNQPQHF | TGTGCCAGTAGTATTTTCGGGAATAGCAATCAGCCCCAGCATTTT
TRBD1 | TRBJ2-5 | - | TRBV3-1/TRBV3-2 | CASSQERGQGISKTETQYF | TGTGCCAGCAGCCAAGAAAGGGGGCAGGGGATATCAAAGACGGAGACCCAGTACTTC
- | TRBJ2-1 | - | TRBV9 | CASSVGQGNYNEQFF | TGTGCCAGCAGCGTAGGGCAGGGAAACTACAATGAGCAGTTCTTC
TRBD2 | TRBJ2-6 | - | TRBV2 | CASGPLAGGTSGANVLTF | TGTGCCAGCGGCCCCCTAGCGGGGGGAACCTCTGGGGCCAACGTCCTGACTTTC
TRBD1 | TRBJ2-4 | - | TRBV5-1 | CASSLGQGAAKNIQYF | TGCGCCAGCAGCTTGGGACAGGGGGCAGCCAAAAACATTCAGTACTTC
- | TRBJ1-1 | - | TRBV18 | CASSPTPNTEAFF | TGTGCCAGCTCACCTACACCGAACACTGAAGCTTTCTTT
TRBD2 | TRBJ2-1 | - | TRBV11-2 | CASSLGRLARRNNEQFF | TGTGCCAGCAGCTTAGGGCGACTAGCAAGGCGTAACAATGAGCAGTTCTTC
TRBD1 | TRBJ1-2 | - | TRBV2 | CASSEGWTGGYGYTF | TGTGCCAGCAGTGAAGGATGGACAGGGGGCTATGGCTACACCTTC
- | TRBJ2-2 | - | TRBV10-3 | CAISELGQNTGELFF | TGTGCCATCAGTGAGTTGGGACAGAACACCGGGGAGCTGTTTTTT
TRBD1 | TRBJ1-4 | - | TRBV6-5 | CASSPPGTGDRKLFF | TGTGCCAGCAGTCCGCCGGGGACAGGGGATCGAAAACTGTTTTTT
- | TRBJ2-3 | - | TRBV7-6 | CASSLAPGQKDTQYF | TGTGCCAGCAGCTTAGCGCCGGGACAAAAAGATACGCAGTATTTT
- | TRBJ1-1 | few | TRBV5-1 | CASSLEQNGVREAFF | TGCGCCAGCAGTTTGGAGCAAAACGGTGTCAGGGAAGCTTTCTTT
- | TRBJ1-2 | - | TRBV30 | CAWSVAAGNYGYTF | TGTGCCTGGAGTGTTGCGGCGGGGAACTATGGCTACACCTTC
TRBD1 | TRBJ1-2 | - | TRBV6-5 | CASSYASDRNYGYTF | TGTGCCAGCAGTTACGCCTCGGACAGGAACTATGGCTACACCTTC
TRBD2 | TRBJ2-1 | few | TRBV11-1 | CASRILAGEQFF | TGTGCCAGCAGAATACTAGCGGGTGAGCAGTTCTTC
- | TRBJ2-7 | - | TRBV19 | CASSIADKGPYEQYF | TGTGCCAGTAGTATAGCCGACAAGGGGCCGTACGAGCAGTACTTC
- | TRBJ1-1 | - | TRBV9 | CASSVDPRRGTEAFF | TGTGCCAGCAGCGTAGACCCTCGTAGGGGTACTGAAGCTTTCTTT
- | TRBJ1-2 | once | TRBV29-1 | CSVDRGNRGYTF | TGCAGCGTTGATCGGGGGAATAGGGGCTACACCTTC
TRBD2 | TRBJ2-3 | - | TRBV5-1 | CASSLGLAGGSTDTQYF | TGCGCCAGCAGCTTGGGGCTAGCGGGGGGCAGCACAGATACGCAGTATTTT
- | TRBJ2-5 | - | TRBV7-9 | CASSLRSGLVQETQYF | TGTGCCAGCAGCTTACGCTCAGGTCTGGTACAAGAGACCCAGTACTTC
TRBD1 | TRBJ1-2 | - | TRBV5-5 | CASSTNRGGGYTF | TGTGCCAGCAGCACAAACAGGGGTGGCGGCTACACCTTC
- | TRBJ2-1 | - | TRBV18 | CASSPPSSGLPEQFF | TGTGCCAGCTCACCACCGTCGTCGGGACTCCCGGAGCAGTTCTTC
- | TRBJ2-7 | - | TRBV9 | CASSSPGHYEQYF | TGTGCCAGCAGCTCCCCTGGCCATTACGAGCAGTACTTC
- | TRBJ1-6 | - | TRBV6-5 | CATRGQGMASPLHF | TGTGCCACCCGGGGCCAGGGGATGGCTTCACCCCTCCACTTT
TRBD1 | TRBJ1-5 | once | TRBV27 | CASSRDRGERNQPQHF | TGTGCCAGCAGCCGCGACAGGGGTGAAAGGAATCAGCCCCAGCATTTT
- | TRBJ2-7 | once | TRBV2 | CASRPFLRGTVSYEQYF | TGTGCCAGCAGGCCTTTCCTACGGGGGACAGTGTCCTACGAGCAGTACTTC
- | TRBJ1-1 | - | TRBV27 | CASSGYGTSNTEAFF | TGTGCCAGCAGTGGTTACGGGACAAGTAACACTGAAGCTTTCTTT
TRBD1 | TRBJ1-1 | - | TRBV28 | CASGPSDRVNINTEAFF | TGTGCCAGCGGGCCCTCGGACAGGGTAAATATCAACACTGAAGCTTTCTTT
- | TRBJ2-5 | - | TRBV7-7 | CASSLATGQETQYF | TGTGCTAGCAGCTTAGCAACAGGCCAAGAGACCCAGTACTTC
- | TRBJ1-3 | - | TRBV30 | CAWSVTGSGNTIYF | TGTGCCTGGAGTGTAACTGGTTCTGGAAACACCATATATTTT
TRBD1 | TRBJ2-3 | - | TRBV5-4 | CASSWGQETDTQYF | TGTGCCAGCAGCTGGGGACAGGAAACAGATACGCAGTATTTT
- | TRBJ2-7 | - | TRBV7-8 | CASSLAGAEYF | TGTGCCAGCAGCTTAGCGGGGGCGGAGTACTTC
TRBD2 | TRBJ2-5 | - | TRBV28 | CASSKAGRETQYF | TGTGCCAGCAGTAAAGCGGGGAGAGAGACCCAGTACTTC
- | TRBJ1-2 | - | TRBV2 | CASSPSGGWGYTF | TGTGCCAGCTCGCCCTCGGGGGGCTGGGGCTACACCTTC
- | TRBJ2-3 | - | TRBV5-1 | CASSSGLASTDTQYF | TGCGCCAGCAGCTCGGGACTGGCTAGCACAGATACGCAGTATTTT
TRBD1 | TRBJ1-4 | - | TRBV3-1/TRBV3-2 | CASSQGTGGEKLFF | TGTGCCAGCAGCCAAGGGACAGGGGGGGAAAAACTGTTTTTT
- | TRBJ2-2 | - | TRBV12-3/TRBV12-4 | CASSSSGELFF | TGTGCCAGCAGTTCATCCGGGGAGCTGTTTTTT
- | TRBJ2-1 | - | TRBV29-1 | CSVGYISDEQFF | TGCAGCGTGGGCTACATTAGCGATGAGCAGTTCTTC
- | TRBJ2-7 | - | TRBV28 | CASSSPGTVYEQYF | TGTGCCAGCAGTTCGCCCGGGACTGTCTACGAGCAGTACTTC
- | TRBJ1-1 | - | TRBV29-1 | CSGANDMNTEAFF | TGCAGCGGGGCAAACGATATGAACACTGAAGCTTTCTTT
- | TRBJ1-5 | - | TRBV7-9 | CASSSGTANNQPQHF | TGTGCCAGCAGCTCCGGAACAGCTAACAATCAGCCCCAGCATTTT
TRBD1 | TRBJ1-2 | - | TRBV9 | CASSSGTGSNYGYTF | TGTGCCAGCAGCTCCGGGACAGGTTCTAACTATGGCTACACCTTC
TRBD2 | TRBJ2-1 | - | TRBV4-1 | CASSQQGLADNEQFF | TGCGCCAGCAGCCAACAGGGACTAGCGGACAATGAGCAGTTCTTC
TRBD1 | TRBJ2-7 | once | TRBV4-1 | CASSQDRDRAYEQYF | TGCGCCAGCAGCCAAGATAGGGACAGAGCCTACGAGCAGTACTTC
- | TRBJ1-5 | - | TRBV27 | CASSFDSQHNQPQHF | TGTGCCAGCAGTTTTGATAGCCAACACAATCAGCCCCAGCATTTT
TRBD1 | TRBJ1-1 | - | TRBV13 | CASSFNYRGREAFF | TGTGCCAGCAGCTTTAACTACAGGGGGAGGGAAGCTTTCTTT
TRBD2 | TRBJ2-2 | - | TRBV5-1 | CASSPGLAGGIAGELFF | TGCGCCAGCAGCCCCGGACTAGCGGGGGGTATAGCCGGGGAGCTGTTTTTT